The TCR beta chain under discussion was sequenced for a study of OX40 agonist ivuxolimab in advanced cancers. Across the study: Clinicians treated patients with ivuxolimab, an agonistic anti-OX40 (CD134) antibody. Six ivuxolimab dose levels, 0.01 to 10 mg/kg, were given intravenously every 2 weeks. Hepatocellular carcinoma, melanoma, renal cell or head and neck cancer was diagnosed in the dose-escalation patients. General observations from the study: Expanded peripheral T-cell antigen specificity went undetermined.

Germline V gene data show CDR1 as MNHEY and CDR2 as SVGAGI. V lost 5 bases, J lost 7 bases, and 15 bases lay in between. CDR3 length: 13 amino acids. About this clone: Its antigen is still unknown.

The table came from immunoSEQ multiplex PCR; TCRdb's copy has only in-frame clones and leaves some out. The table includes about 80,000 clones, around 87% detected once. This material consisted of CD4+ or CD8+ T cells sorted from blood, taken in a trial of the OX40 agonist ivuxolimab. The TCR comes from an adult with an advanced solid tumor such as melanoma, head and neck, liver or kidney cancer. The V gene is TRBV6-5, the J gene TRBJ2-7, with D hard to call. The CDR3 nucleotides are TGTGCCAGCAGTGACGGCCACCTGCTGGAGCAGTACGTC. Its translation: CASSDGHLLEQYV.